This TCR beta chain emerged from a study of blood T cell repertoires in COVID-19. For the study at large: Both acute and convalescent COVID-19 samples were obtained from the United States, Italy and Spain. T cells, B-cell-depleted T cells, or PBMCs provided the cDNA or gDNA that served as material.

This CDR3 has 12 residues. Germline V gene lookup returns CDR1 MGHDK and CDR2 SYGVNS. Trimming pared 5 bases from V and 5 bases from J, leaving 9 bases between. In the original analysis: Amplification of reference gene primers provided the estimated nucleated cell counts. Measured with immunoSEQ multiplex PCR; TCRdb has only the in-frame clones, and not every one. D and trimming were read from the DNA, whereas the V and J calls and clone size are those reported in that table. Among about 320,000 clones listed, approximately 85% were seen once. Sequencing was carried out using peripheral blood. The sequence came from a human donor in a cohort sampled during active COVID-19. The chain couples TRBV25-1 to TRBJ1-1; D unclear. The CDR3 DNA follows: TGTGCCAGCAGTTCCGGGAAAACTGAAGCTTTCTTT. Translated: CASSSGKTEAFF.